This TCR beta chain was recovered during a study of blood T cell repertoires in COVID-19 (dated by TCRdb to the early 2020s). Turning to the overall study: ImmuneRACE Cohort 3 recovered participants were defined by two consecutive negative NP/OP PCR tests, healthcare professional clearance, or symptom resolution. Collaborator samples came from the United States, Italy and Spain and covered acute and convalescent phases of COVID-19. The material from the prospective study consisted of cDNA or gDNA derived from T cells, B-cell-depleted T cells, or PBMCs. The dataset comprised deeply sampled blood TCRbeta repertoires from subjects exposed to, actively infected with, or recovered from COVID-19. The repertoires were made available in a free public database intended to serve as a resource for research on the immune response to SARS-CoV-2. Samples came from the ongoing ImmuneRACE study (first 160 participants) plus 1,254 subjects from 6 global collaborators. A de-identified subject ID, COVID-19 status, age in years and sex were almost always included in the sample metadata. Where available, HLA class I and class II types were obtained from metadata supplied by the sample provider rather than from assay-based typing. The research as a whole found: Clinical and demographic metadata were provided uncurated, with the amount varying by source and participant.

TCRbeta CDR3 regions were amplified from genomic DNA by means of the immunoSEQ Assay, a bias-controlled multiplex PCR. On the authors' methods: Within the assay, amplification of reference gene primers was used to estimate how many nucleated cells each sample contained. To quantify the absolute abundance of each unique TCRbeta CDR3 rearrangement, sequence reads were collapsed and filtered. Productive Simpson clonality was computed per sample as the square root of Simpson's diversity index over productive rearrangements. TCRdb holds this immuneACCESS table with in-frame rearrangements only. Some clones are missing; in checked studies, unresolved V genes explain under half, and the rest has no known cause. The V and J calls and clone size are taken from that table; D and trimming were inferred from the DNA. The table for this sample lists about 270,000 clones; approximately 90% of them were counted only once. The ten largest clones represent under 2.5% of the sample.

In the prospective study, participants were about 18 to 95 years old, resided in 25 or so geographic areas of the United States, and were enrolled through a virtual design. In the prospective study, participants were assigned to cohorts based on the clinical history participants reported in a screening survey and a study questionnaire. In the prospective study, whole blood, serum and a nasopharyngeal or oropharyngeal swab were collected from each participant by mobile phlebotomists. Participants in the prospective study had the option to provide additional blood draws and questionnaires over a roughly two-month period. Prospective study blood samples were shipped either frozen or at room temperature before DNA extraction. The table lists this clone with a few counts. Its recognized antigen is unknown. Base quality data are lacking; no much larger clone is found one base away. Germline trimming: 5 bases from V, 4 bases from J; junction bases outside gene matches: 4. The CDR3 spans 13 residues, from the cysteine through the phenylalanine. Only the CDR3 DNA stays, 39 bases, in frame from base 1. The germline V gene supplies CDR1 MNHEY and CDR2 SVGAGI.

The source material was PBMCs or T cells enriched from blood (not recorded which). This sequence was found in a woman aged 55-70 years in a cohort exposed to, infected with or recovered from COVID-19 (not recorded which). This chain is built from TRBV6-5 and TRBJ2-7; a stretch of 8 junction bases matches TRBD2. The DNA sequence reads TGTGCCAGCAGTCAGCGGGAGTCGTACGAGCAGTACTTC. It encodes CASSQRESYEQYF.